A single sample gave rise to the 13 T cell receptor beta chains below, sequenced in a study of CD8+ T cells in alopecia areata. RNA extraction and reverse transcription yielded cDNA as sequencing template. The table came from immunoSEQ multiplex PCR; TCRdb's copy has only in-frame clones and leaves some out. The data contain some 200,000 clones, just under 60% of them singletons. The sequencing here drew on CD4+ T cells sorted from blood, taken at week 0. These receptors were taken from a human donor with alopecia areata.

The J gene is TRBJ1-4, the V gene TRBV2; TRBD1 matches 10 bases. CDR3 size: 12 residues. The V gene end was trimmed by 8 bases and the J gene end by 7 bases; junction bases not matched to a gene: 1. In germline, CDR1 is SNHLY, CDR2 FYNNEI. CDR3 residues: CASRDRGEKLFF. CDR3 DNA sequence: TGTGCCAGCCGGGACAGGGGTGAAAAACTGTTTTTT.

J is TRBJ2-5 and V is TRBV5-1; D gene ambiguous. This CDR3 contains 12 residues. Deletions cut 1 base from V and 4 bases from J, with 5 bases between. The germline CDR1 and CDR2 sequences are SGHRS and YFSETQ. CDR3 coding DNA: TGCGCCAGCAGCTTGAACAGAGAGACCCAGTACTTC. Translating it yields CASSLNRETQYF.

The chain couples TRBV29-1 to TRBJ1-1, with D unresolved. Germline CDR1 reads SQVTM; CDR2 reads ANQGSEA. This CDR3 contains 13 residues. With 4 bases removed from V and 11 bases from J, the gap between germline ends came to 20 bases. CDR3 sequence: CSVAAQAQISAFF. CDR3 sequence (DNA): TGCAGCGTTGCGGCGCAGGCCCAAATTTCGGCTTTCTTT.

In its sample, this clone was seen a few times. This chain joins TRBV19 and TRBJ1-6, with D maybe TRBD1 (5 bases). With 9 bases removed from V and 10 bases from J, the gap between germline ends came to 22 bases. The CDR3 has 15 residues. CDR1 and CDR2 from the germline V gene are LNHDA and SQIVND (reference sequence). CDR3 sequence: CARSQTGTLSSPLHF. CDR3 nucleotides: TGTGCCAGATCCCAGACCGGGACCTTAAGCTCACCCCTCCACTTT.

The CDR3 reads CASRRQGVNTEAFF. The DNA for the CDR3 is TGTGCCAGCAGGCGACAGGGAGTGAACACTGAAGCTTTCTTT. The V gene is TRBV7-2, the J gene TRBJ1-1; 7 bases align to TRBD1. CDR1 is SGHTA, CDR2 FQGNSA, per germline. The CDR3 runs to 14 residues. Germline trimming cut 6 bases from V and 0 bases from J; bases unmatched to any gene: 4.

The chain links TRBV5-1 to TRBJ2-1; 9 bases line up with TRBD2. Germline lookup yields CDR1 SGHRS and CDR2 YFSETQ. The V and J ends lost 4 bases and 0 bases, in that order; junction bases with no gene match: 2. This CDR3 contains 15 residues. In nucleotides, the CDR3 is TGCGCCAGCAGCATAGCGGGGGACTCCTACAATGAGCAGTTCTTC. The encoded protein is CASSIAGDSYNEQFF. The full variable domain, with the rest looked up from reference TRBV5-1 and TRBJ2-1, is KAGVTQTPRYLIKTRGQQVTLSCSPISGHRSVSWYQQTPGQGLQFLFEYFSETQRNKGNFPGRFSGRQFSNSRSEMNVSTLELGDSALYLCASSIAGDSYNEQFFGPGTRLTVL.

This clone was observed a handful of times. V and J are TRBV29-1 and TRBJ2-3, with 9 bases aligning to TRBD2. This CDR3 spans 16 amino acids. J was trimmed by 4 bases and V by 4 bases; bases with no gene match: 12. The germline CDR1 and CDR2 sequences are SQVTM and ANQGSEA. The DNA for the CDR3 is TGCAGCGTTGGTCCTAGCGGGGCTAGGGCGGCAGATACGCAGTATTTT. As protein: CSVGPSGARAADTQYF.

This chain uses TRBV29-1 with TRBJ2-7; 7 positions agree with TRBD1. Losses at the gene ends were 3 bases for V and 2 bases for J; bases not matched to a gene: 7. CDR3 length: 14 amino acids. The germline V gene encodes CDR1 SQVTM and CDR2 ANQGSEA. The CDR3 sequence: CSVDKQGSPYEQYF. Written as DNA, the CDR3 is TGCAGCGTTGATAAACAGGGGTCACCCTACGAGCAGTACTTC.

The V gene is TRBV5-1, the J gene TRBJ1-2, with D unresolved. CDR3 size: 14 residues. With 0 bases removed from V and 4 bases from J, the gap between germline ends came to 10 bases. In germline, CDR1 is SGHRS, CDR2 YFSETQ. The CDR3 DNA is TGCGCCAGCAGCTTGGAGTGGGGAGGCTATGGCTACACCTTC. This encodes CASSLEWGGYGYTF.

This clone showed up just a few times. This same CDR3 is encoded by further DNA sequences in the sample. The V and J genes are TRBV29-1 and TRBJ1-1; 8 bases match TRBD1. Germline lookup yields CDR1 SQVTM and CDR2 ANQGSEA. Unmatched junction bases numbered 4, after V lost 6 bases and J lost 1 base. The CDR3 length is 13 residues. Written as DNA, the CDR3 is TGCAGCGTCGAGGGGACAGGGAACACTGAAGCTTTCTTT. Translation gives CSVEGTGNTEAFF.

Only a few counts were recorded for this clone. The chain links TRBV14 to TRBJ2-3, with 13 positions matching TRBD2. This CDR3 spans 17 amino acids. CDR1 SGHDN and CDR2 FVKESK come from the germline V gene. V lost 4 bases and J lost 2; bases outside the gene matches: 6. The CDR3 protein is CASSRSGLAGITDTQYF. The CDR3 nucleotides are TGTGCCAGCAGCCGCTCGGGACTAGCGGGAATCACAGATACGCAGTATTTT.

The chain carries TRBV5-1 and TRBJ1-2, with 7 bases that match TRBD1. Looked up from germline, CDR1 is SGHRS and CDR2 is YFSETQ. The ends lost 4 bases at V and 3 bases at J; junction bases unmatched: 3. This CDR3 contains 13 residues. The CDR3 bases are TGCGCCAGCAGCATCGGGACAGACTATGGCTACACCTTC. As protein: CASSIGTDYGYTF.

The chain recombines TRBV27 with TRBJ2-7, with TRBD1 matching 9 bases. This CDR3 is built from 14 residues. CDR1 and CDR2 from the germline V gene are MNHEY and SMNVEV (reference sequence). Trimming took 5 bases from V and 2 from J; bases not matched to a gene: 4. In DNA form, the CDR3 reads TGTGCCAGCAGTCTACGGACAGGGGCCTACGAGCAGTACTTC. Amino acids: CASSLRTGAYEQYF.